This T cell receptor (beta chain) was sequenced during a study of blood T cell repertoires in COVID-19. Overall study context: From the United States, Italy and Spain came samples of acute and convalescent COVID-19. Nucleic acid was either cDNA or gDNA, and it came from T cells, B-cell-depleted T cells, or PBMCs.

Libraries were prepared by immunoSEQ multiplex PCR; TCRdb keeps only in-frame clonotypes and omits some of them. The data hold about 59,000 clones, with approximately 78% observed a single time. This CDR3 is built from 14 residues. Per the germline V gene, CDR1 is MDHEN and CDR2 is SYDVKM. V was clipped by 7 bases and J by 2 bases, with 15 bases between them. The sequencing input was peripheral blood. The V call is TRBV28, the J call TRBJ2-7, with no clear D. The sequence derives from an elderly man with acute or convalescent COVID-19. The CDR3 region is CASTPSSLAYEQYF. CDR3 coding DNA: TGTGCCAGCACTCCCTCGTCATTAGCCTACGAGCAGTACTTC.